The rows below give T cell receptor beta chains drawn from one sample of a study of blood T cell repertoires in COVID-19. Profiled with immunoSEQ multiplex PCR; TCRdb holds only in-frame clones, not every one. Among fewer than 250,000 clones listed, around 87% were seen once. The sample was PBMCs or T cells enriched from blood (not recorded which). These TCRs come from a woman between 40 and 50 years old in a cohort exposed to, infected with or recovered from COVID-19 (not recorded which). CDR3s include the opening cysteine and the closing phenylalanine or tryptophan. D genes are given only for firm matches. Clone size, where shown, is once, few, many, or a class for clones that have expanded.

v_call	clone_size	d_call	j_call	cdr3_aa	cdr3_nt
TRBV27	.	.	TRBJ2-2	CASSLSPRTVNTGELFF	TGTGCCAGCAGTTTAAGTCCTCGGACAGTGAACACCGGGGAGCTGTTTTTT
TRBV5-1	.	TRBD2	TRBJ2-1	CASSTRRTSGSYNEQFF	TGCGCCAGCAGCACGCGGCGGACTAGCGGGAGTTACAATGAGCAGTTCTTC
TRBV13	once	TRBD2	TRBJ2-3	CASSFLAFSGANTDTQYF	TGTGCCAGCAGCTTTCTAGCCTTTAGCGGGGCGAACACAGATACGCAGTATTTT
TRBV13	.	.	TRBJ2-5	CASSLQQDQETQYF	TGTGCCAGCAGCTTGCAGCAGGATCAAGAGACCCAGTACTTC
TRBV12-3/TRBV12-4	.	TRBD1	TRBJ1-1	CASSSPGQVEAFF	TGTGCCAGCAGTTCCCCGGGACAGGTTGAAGCTTTCTTT
TRBV7-6	.	TRBD1	TRBJ2-1	CASSLGRTGTYNEQFF	TGTGCCAGCAGCTTAGGAAGGACAGGGACCTACAATGAGCAGTTCTTC
TRBV12-2	.	.	TRBJ2-2	CASRSRCLAGVNTGELFF	TGTGCAAGTCGCTCAAGATGTCTAGCGGGGGTGAACACCGGGGAGCTGTTTTTT
TRBV2	.	.	TRBJ1-2	CASRYRDNFNYGYTF	TGTGCCAGCAGATACCGGGACAACTTTAACTATGGCTACACCTTC
TRBV2	.	TRBD1	TRBJ1-2	CASSVTGGIYGYTF	TGTGCCAGCAGTGTCACAGGGGGCATCTATGGCTACACCTTC
TRBV7-9	.	.	TRBJ2-2	CASSRLTGELFF	TGTGCCAGCAGCCGACTGACCGGGGAGCTGTTTTTT
TRBV4-1	.	TRBD1	TRBJ1-1	CASSRGQGATAEAFF	TGCGCCAGCAGCCGGGGACAGGGGGCTACGGCTGAAGCTTTCTTT
TRBV11-2	.	.	TRBJ2-1	CASSLGLMNEQFF	TGTGCCAGCAGCTTAGGTCTTATGAATGAGCAGTTCTTC
TRBV4-1	few	.	TRBJ2-7	CASSQGVASSYEQYF	TGCGCCAGCAGCCAAGGGGTAGCATCCTCCTACGAGCAGTACTTC
TRBV10-3	.	TRBD1	TRBJ1-1	CAISEGRGLGTEAFF	TGTGCCATCAGTGAGGGTAGGGGGCTGGGCACTGAAGCTTTCTTT
TRBV5-8	.	TRBD1	TRBJ2-3	CASSAGQGGTDTQYF	TGTGCCAGCAGCGCGGGACAGGGGGGTACAGATACGCAGTATTTT
TRBV5-1	.	TRBD2	TRBJ2-5	CASSLASGGRDQYF	TGCGCCAGCAGCTTGGCCAGCGGGGGGCGCGACCAGTACTTC
TRBV6-6	few	TRBD1	TRBJ1-6	CASSYGDRGQSPLHF	TGTGCCAGCAGTTATGGGGACAGGGGTCAGTCACCCCTCCACTTT
TRBV4-3	.	.	TRBJ1-6	CASSQDGAVGFPLHF	TGCGCCAGCAGCCAAGATGGGGCGGTCGGGTTCCCCCTCCACTTT
TRBV15	.	TRBD2	TRBJ2-5	CATSRRTSGYQETQYF	TGTGCCACCAGCAGAAGGACTAGCGGGTACCAAGAGACCCAGTACTTC
TRBV19	.	.	TRBJ1-1	CASPRGKAEAFF	TGTGCCAGTCCTCGGGGGAAGGCTGAAGCTTTCTTT
TRBV4-1	.	TRBD2	TRBJ2-1	CASSQDLAEREGYNEQFF	TGCGCCAGCAGCCAAGATCTTGCTGAGCGGGAGGGGTACAATGAGCAGTTCTTC
TRBV6-5	.	.	TRBJ2-7	CASSFGGSEQYF	TGTGCCAGCAGCTTCGGAGGGTCTGAGCAGTACTTC
TRBV11-2	.	TRBD1	TRBJ2-7	CASSSTRQGDPYEQYF	TGTGCCAGCAGCTCCACCCGACAGGGAGACCCCTACGAGCAGTACTTC
TRBV11-2	once	TRBD2	TRBJ2-1	CASSSSGTSGQWEQFF	TGTGCCAGCAGCTCCTCCGGGACTAGCGGCCAATGGGAGCAGTTCTTC
TRBV29-1	few	.	TRBJ1-5	CSVSPGSGQPQHF	TGCAGCGTTTCACCAGGGTCTGGTCAGCCCCAGCATTTT
TRBV27	.	.	TRBJ1-1	CASSLTTAHLNTEAFF	TGTGCCAGCAGTTTAACAACCGCACATTTGAACACTGAAGCTTTCTTT
TRBV10-1	.	.	TRBJ2-2	CASSVSHPTRAGELFF	TGCGCCAGCAGTGTTAGCCATCCAACGCGCGCCGGGGAGCTGTTTTTT
TRBV13	.	.	TRBJ2-7	CASSLGTGMREQYF	TGTGCCAGCAGCTTAGGGACCGGGATGAGAGAGCAGTACTTC
TRBV13	once	.	TRBJ1-1	CASSSAGSNTEAFF	TGTGCCAGCAGCTCGGCAGGGTCGAACACTGAAGCTTTCTTT
TRBV30	.	.	TRBJ1-2	CAWGDNFKGYTF	TGTGCCTGGGGGGACAATTTTAAGGGCTACACCTTC
TRBV5-1	.	TRBD1	TRBJ2-2	CASSFITGDTGELFF	TGCGCCAGCAGCTTCATTACAGGGGACACCGGGGAGCTGTTTTTT
TRBV9	once	.	TRBJ1-4	CASSGGGTNEKLFF	TGTGCCAGCAGCGGAGGCGGCACTAATGAAAAACTGTTTTTT
TRBV4-1	.	.	TRBJ1-1	CASSPGTTRGDTEAFF	TGCGCCAGCAGCCCGGGGACAACCAGGGGTGACACTGAAGCTTTCTTT